The clone carrying this TCR beta chain was detected only once. V shed 3 bases and J 5 bases; nucleotides not matched to a gene: 11. The CDR3 is made up of 17 amino acids. CDR1 and CDR2 from the germline V gene are KGHDR and SFDVKD. This sample was included in a study of blood T cell repertoires in COVID-19. Study as a whole: PBMCs, B-cell-depleted T cells, or T cells provided the cDNA or gDNA that made up the material.

In the original workflow: From reference gene primer amplification, estimates of nucleated cell counts were derived. Repertoires were generated with immunoSEQ multiplex PCR, while TCRdb's copy carries only in-frame clones and drops some. V and J calls and clone size are as listed in that table; D and trimming were resolved from the DNA. The sample includes 290,000 or so clones, around 89% of them seen just once. This study enrolled people aged 18 to 89 from 20 to 25 US geographic areas. Cohorts were based on clinical histories the participants reported. The receptor's source is a woman aged 18 to 35 with acute COVID-19. The sample taken for sequencing was PBMCs or T cells enriched from blood (not recorded which). V usage is TRBV24-1 and J usage is TRBJ2-5; 10 bases agree with TRBD2. The DNA for the CDR3 is TGTGCCACCAGTGATGACTCTAGGGGACTAGCGAGTGAGACCCAGTACTTC. Encoded protein: CATSDDSRGLASETQYF.